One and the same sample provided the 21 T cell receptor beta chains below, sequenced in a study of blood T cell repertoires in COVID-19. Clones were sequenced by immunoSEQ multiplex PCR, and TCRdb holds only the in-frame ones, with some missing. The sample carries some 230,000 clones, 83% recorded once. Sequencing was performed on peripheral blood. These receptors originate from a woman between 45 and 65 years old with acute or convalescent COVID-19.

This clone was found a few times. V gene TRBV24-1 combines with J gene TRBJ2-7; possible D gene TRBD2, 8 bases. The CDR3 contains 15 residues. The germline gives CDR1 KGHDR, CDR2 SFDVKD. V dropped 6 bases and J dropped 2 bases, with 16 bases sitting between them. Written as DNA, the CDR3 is TGTGCCACCAGTCCATCCGGGAGGGGGCCCTACGAGCAGTACTTC. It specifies CATSPSGRGPYEQYF.

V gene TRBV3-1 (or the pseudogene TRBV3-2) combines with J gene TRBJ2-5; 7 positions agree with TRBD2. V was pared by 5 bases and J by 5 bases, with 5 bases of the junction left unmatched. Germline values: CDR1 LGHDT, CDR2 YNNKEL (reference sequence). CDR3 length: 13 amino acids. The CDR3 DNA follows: TGTGCCAGCAGCGCGGGAGATTATGAGACCCAGTACTTC. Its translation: CASSAGDYETQYF.

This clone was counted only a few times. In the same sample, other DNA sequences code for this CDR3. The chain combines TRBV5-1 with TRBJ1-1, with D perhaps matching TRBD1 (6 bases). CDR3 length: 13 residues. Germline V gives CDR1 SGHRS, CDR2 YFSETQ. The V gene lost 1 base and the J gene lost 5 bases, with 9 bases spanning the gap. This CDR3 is CASSLNRDTEAFF. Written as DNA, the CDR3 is TGCGCCAGCAGCTTGAACAGGGATACTGAAGCTTTCTTT.

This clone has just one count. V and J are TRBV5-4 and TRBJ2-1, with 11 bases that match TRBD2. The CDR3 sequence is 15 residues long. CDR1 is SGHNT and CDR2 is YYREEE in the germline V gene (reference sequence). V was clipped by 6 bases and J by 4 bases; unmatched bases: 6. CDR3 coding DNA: TGTGCCAGCACCCTTAGCGGGAGGGCATACAATGAGCAGTTCTTC. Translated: CASTLSGRAYNEQFF.

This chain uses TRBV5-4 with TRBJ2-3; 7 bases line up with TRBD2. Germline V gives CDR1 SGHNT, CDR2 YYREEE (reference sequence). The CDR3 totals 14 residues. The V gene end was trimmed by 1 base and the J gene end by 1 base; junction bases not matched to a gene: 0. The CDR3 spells CASSLRGGTDTQYF. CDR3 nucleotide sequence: TGTGCCAGCAGCTTGCGGGGGGGCACAGATACGCAGTATTTT. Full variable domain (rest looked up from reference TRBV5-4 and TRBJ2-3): ETGVTQSPTHLIKTRGQQVTLRCSSQSGHNTVSWYQQALGQGPQFIFQYYREEENGRGNFPPRFSGLQFPNYSSELNVNALELDDSALYLCASSLRGGTDTQYFGPGTRLTVL.

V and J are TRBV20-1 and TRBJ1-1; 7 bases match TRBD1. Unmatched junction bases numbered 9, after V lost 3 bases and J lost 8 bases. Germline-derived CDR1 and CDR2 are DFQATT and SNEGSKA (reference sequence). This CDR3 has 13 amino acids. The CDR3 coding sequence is TGCAGTGCTAGTTTTCAGGGGGTTCGGGAAGCTTTCTTT. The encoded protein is CSASFQGVREAFF.

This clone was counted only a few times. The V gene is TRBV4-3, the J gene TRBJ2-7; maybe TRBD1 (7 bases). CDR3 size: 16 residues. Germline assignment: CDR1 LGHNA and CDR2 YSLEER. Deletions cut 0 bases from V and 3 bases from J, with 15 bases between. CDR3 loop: CASSQEMAGGFYEQYF. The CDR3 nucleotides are TGCGCCAGCAGCCAAGAAATGGCAGGGGGGTTCTACGAGCAGTACTTC.

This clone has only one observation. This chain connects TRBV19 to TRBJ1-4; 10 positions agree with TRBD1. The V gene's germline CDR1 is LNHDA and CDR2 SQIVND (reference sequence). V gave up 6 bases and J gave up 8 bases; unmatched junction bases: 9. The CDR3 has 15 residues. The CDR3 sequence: CASRNPGTGVEKLFF. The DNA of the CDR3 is TGTGCCAGTAGAAACCCCGGGACAGGGGTAGAAAAACTGTTTTTT.

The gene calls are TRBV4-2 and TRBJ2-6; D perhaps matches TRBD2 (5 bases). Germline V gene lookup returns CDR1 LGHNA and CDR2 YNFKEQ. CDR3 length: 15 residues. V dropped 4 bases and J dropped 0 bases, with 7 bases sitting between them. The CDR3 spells CASSLDYSGANVLTF. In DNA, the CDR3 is TGTGCCAGCAGCCTAGACTACTCTGGGGCCAACGTCCTGACTTTC.

CDR3 region: CASSYSRPGNNQPQHF. As DNA, the CDR3 is TGTGCCAGCAGTTACTCACGTCCAGGGAACAATCAGCCCCAGCATTTT. The rearrangement uses TRBV6-6 and TRBJ1-5; possible D gene TRBD1, 5 bases. The germline V gene encodes CDR1 MNHNY and CDR2 SVGAGI (reference sequence). Trimming shortened V by 0 bases and J by 3 bases, and 12 bases separated the two germline ends. CDR3 length: 16 residues.

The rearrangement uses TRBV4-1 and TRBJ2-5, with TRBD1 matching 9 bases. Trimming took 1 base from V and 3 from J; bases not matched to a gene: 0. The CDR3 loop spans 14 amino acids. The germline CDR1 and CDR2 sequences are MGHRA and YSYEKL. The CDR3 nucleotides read TGCGCCAGCAGCCAAGGACAGGGGGAAGAGACCCAGTACTTC. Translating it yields CASSQGQGEETQYF.

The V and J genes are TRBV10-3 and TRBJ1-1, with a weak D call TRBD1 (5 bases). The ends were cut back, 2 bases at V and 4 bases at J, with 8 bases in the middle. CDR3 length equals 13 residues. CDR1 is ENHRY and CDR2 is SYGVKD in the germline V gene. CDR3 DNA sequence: TGTGCCATCAGTGAGGGGGCTGGCACTGAAGCTTTCTTT. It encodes CAISEGAGTEAFF.

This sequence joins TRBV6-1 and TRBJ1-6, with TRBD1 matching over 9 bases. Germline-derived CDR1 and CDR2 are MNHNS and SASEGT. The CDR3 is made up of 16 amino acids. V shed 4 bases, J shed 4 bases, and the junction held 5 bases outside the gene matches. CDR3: CASSGGQGYYNSPLHF. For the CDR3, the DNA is TGTGCCAGCAGTGGGGGACAGGGCTATTATAATTCACCCCTCCACTTT.

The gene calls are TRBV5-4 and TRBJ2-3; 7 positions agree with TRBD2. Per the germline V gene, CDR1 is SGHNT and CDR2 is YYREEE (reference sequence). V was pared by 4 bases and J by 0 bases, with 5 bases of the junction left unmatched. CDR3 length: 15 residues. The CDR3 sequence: CASSRSGASTDTQYF. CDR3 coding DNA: TGTGCCAGCAGCCGAAGCGGGGCAAGCACAGATACGCAGTATTTT. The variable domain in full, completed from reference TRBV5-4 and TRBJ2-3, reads ETGVTQSPTHLIKTRGQQVTLRCSSQSGHNTVSWYQQALGQGPQFIFQYYREEENGRGNFPPRFSGLQFPNYSSELNVNALELDDSALYLCASSRSGASTDTQYFGPGTRLTVL.

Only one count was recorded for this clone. CDR3 loop: CASSRTGGSYNEQFF. CDR3 in DNA: TGTGCCAGTAGTAGGACAGGGGGTTCGTACAATGAGCAGTTCTTC. This chain connects TRBV19 to TRBJ2-1, with TRBD1 matching over 10 bases. The CDR3 totals 15 residues. J gave up 4 bases and V 4 bases, and 4 bases lay outside the gene matches. Looked up from germline, CDR1 is LNHDA and CDR2 is SQIVND (reference sequence).

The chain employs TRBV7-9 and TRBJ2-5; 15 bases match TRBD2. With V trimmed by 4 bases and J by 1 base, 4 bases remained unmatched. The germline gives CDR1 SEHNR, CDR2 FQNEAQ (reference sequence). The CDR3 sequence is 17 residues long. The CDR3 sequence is CASSSTGLAGGQETQYF. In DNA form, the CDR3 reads TGTGCCAGCAGCTCTACGGGACTAGCGGGAGGCCAAGAGACCCAGTACTTC.

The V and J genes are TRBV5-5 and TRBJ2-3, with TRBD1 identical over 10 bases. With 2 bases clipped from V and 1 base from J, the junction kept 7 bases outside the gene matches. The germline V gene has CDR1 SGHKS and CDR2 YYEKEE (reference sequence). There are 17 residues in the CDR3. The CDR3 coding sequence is TGTGCCAGCAGCTTCACGTCCGGGACAGGGGGCACAGATACGCAGTATTTT. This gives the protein CASSFTSGTGGTDTQYF.

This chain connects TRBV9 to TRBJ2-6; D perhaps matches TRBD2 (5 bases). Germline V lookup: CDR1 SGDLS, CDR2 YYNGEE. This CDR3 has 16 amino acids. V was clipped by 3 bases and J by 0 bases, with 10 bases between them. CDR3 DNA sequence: TGTGCCAGCAGCGCGGGGTCTAACTCTGGGGCCAACGTCCTGACTTTC. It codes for CASSAGSNSGANVLTF.

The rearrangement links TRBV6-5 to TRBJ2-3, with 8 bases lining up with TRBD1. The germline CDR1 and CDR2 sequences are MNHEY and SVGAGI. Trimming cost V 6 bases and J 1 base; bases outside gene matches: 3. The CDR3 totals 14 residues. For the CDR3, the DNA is TGTGCCAGCAGATCGGGACAGGGCACAGATACGCAGTATTTT. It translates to CASRSGQGTDTQYF.

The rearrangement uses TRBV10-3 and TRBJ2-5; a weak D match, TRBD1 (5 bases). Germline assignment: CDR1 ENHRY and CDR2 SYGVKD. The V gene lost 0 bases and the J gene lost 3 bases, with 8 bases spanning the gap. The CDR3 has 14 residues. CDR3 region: CAISESSTEETQYF. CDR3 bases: TGTGCCATCAGTGAGTCGTCGACAGAAGAGACCCAGTACTTC.

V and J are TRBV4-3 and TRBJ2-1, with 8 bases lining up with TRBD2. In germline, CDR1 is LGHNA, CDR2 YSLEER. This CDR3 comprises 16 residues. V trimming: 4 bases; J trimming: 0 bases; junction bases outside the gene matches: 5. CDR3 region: CASSPYSGVSYNEQFF. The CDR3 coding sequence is TGCGCCAGCAGCCCCTATAGCGGGGTCTCCTACAATGAGCAGTTCTTC.